These 26 T cell receptor beta chains were sequenced from one sample in a study of cytomegalovirus exposure and HLA in healthy donors. Only in-frame clones appear in the TCRdb table, and some are missing; sequencing was by immunoSEQ multiplex PCR. This table holds 150,000 to 200,000 clones, over 80% found once. The sample taken for sequencing was PBMCs. Receptor source: a man aged 30 to 45 in good health and CMV-seropositive.

As concerns this clone: Different DNA sequences within this sample yield the same CDR3. This chain connects TRBV27 to TRBJ1-2, with D unresolved. V lost 0 bases to trimming and J lost 2 bases, with 4 bases between them. This CDR3 is 13 amino acids long. Germline CDR1 is MNHEY and CDR2 is SMNVEV (reference sequence). In DNA, the CDR3 is TGTGCCAGCAGTTTATCCTTGAACTATGGCTACACCTTC. Translation: CASSLSLNYGYTF.

This chain uses TRBV21-1 with TRBJ2-7; TRBD1 reflects the table's D call only, with no check against the DNA. TRBV21-1 is an annotated pseudogene. The CDR3 extends over 17 amino acids. In DNA form, the CDR3 reads TGTGCCAGCAGCGGGACGAGCCGGGACAGGGGGACCCACGAGCAGTACTTC. This sequence encodes CASSGTSRDRGTHEQYF.

The CDR3 DNA follows: TGTGCCAGCAGTTACCAACGGGATACCTACGAGCAGTACTTC. Encoded protein: CASSYQRDTYEQYF. This rearrangement joins TRBV6-5 to TRBJ2-7; possibly TRBD2 for D (5 bases). V shed 2 bases and J shed 2 bases, with 10 bases lying between them. This CDR3 comprises 14 residues. CDR1 and CDR2 from the germline V gene are MNHEY and SVGAGI.

This chain connects TRBV4-1 to TRBJ2-7; D is unclear. The germline gives CDR1 MGHRA, CDR2 YSYEKL. This CDR3 has 14 amino acids. Trimming cost V 6 bases and J 2 bases, with 14 bases left between them. DNA for the CDR3: TGCGCCAGCAGTCCAACGTCTGAGACCTACGAGCAGTACTTC. Residues: CASSPTSETYEQYF.

The chain joins TRBV27 to TRBJ1-4, with 7 bases lining up with TRBD1. V gave up 8 bases and J gave up 7 bases; unmatched junction bases: 10. The CDR3 has 14 amino acids. Per the germline V gene, CDR1 is MNHEY and CDR2 is SMNVEV (reference sequence). The CDR3 reads CASGDRVLTEKLFF. The DNA of the CDR3 is TGTGCCAGCGGAGACAGGGTTCTGACTGAAAAACTGTTTTTT.

The V and J genes are TRBV10-3 and TRBJ1-2; 8 nucleotides agree with TRBD1. This CDR3 has 14 amino acids. V was clipped by 8 bases and J by 4 bases; unmatched bases: 9. Germline CDR1 reads ENHRY; CDR2 reads SYGVKD. Written as DNA, the CDR3 is TGTGCCATCTCGACAGGGGCCGATATCTATGGCTACACCTTC. This codes for CAISTGADIYGYTF.

The table lists this clone with a count of one. V gene TRBV5-6 combines with J gene TRBJ1-6; D uncertain. V dropped 2 bases and J dropped 7 bases, with 13 bases sitting between them. CDR3 length equals 15 residues. Germline values: CDR1 SGHDT, CDR2 YYEEEE. The CDR3, as DNA: TGTGCCAGCAGCTTTGATAGCTTTCCAAATTCACCCCTCCACTTT. Its protein is CASSFDSFPNSPLHF.

V is TRBV12-5 and J is TRBJ1-4; D gene unclear. The CDR3 is 20 residues long. Trimming cost V 0 bases and J 5 bases, with 25 bases left between them. Germline CDR1 reads LGHNT; CDR2 reads FRNRAP. CDR3 nucleotide sequence: TGTGCTAGTGGTTTGGTACTGCCCTCTCCTCTACATCAGGCGAATGAAAAACTGTTTTTT. Encoded protein: CASGLVLPSPLHQANEKLFF.

The rearrangement links TRBV9 to TRBJ2-2; 10 nucleotides match TRBD2. Germline CDR1 SGDLS, CDR2 YYNGEE. After removal of 4 bases from V and 2 bases from J, the junction contained 5 bases not matched to a gene. The CDR3 length is 16 residues. The CDR3 DNA is TGTGCCAGCAGCATGCGGACTAGCGGTAACACCGGGGAGCTGTTTTTT. Translating gives CASSMRTSGNTGELFF.

This chain joins TRBV11-2 and TRBJ2-3, with 11 bases that match TRBD2. The CDR3 is made up of 17 amino acids. Per the germline V gene, CDR1 is SGHAT and CDR2 is FQNNGV. V was pared by 1 base and J by 4 bases, with 7 bases of the junction left unmatched. The CDR3 sequence: CASSLAQTSGGPDTQYF. The CDR3 nucleotides are TGTGCCAGCAGCTTAGCCCAAACTAGCGGGGGACCAGATACGCAGTATTTT. Drawing the rest from reference TRBV11-2 and TRBJ2-3, the complete variable domain is EAGVAQSPRYKIIEKRQSVAFWCNPISGHATLYWYQQILGQGPKLLIQFQNNGVVDDSQLPKDRFSAERLKGVDSTLKIQPAKLEDSAVYLCASSLAQTSGGPDTQYFGPGTRLTVL.

V usage is TRBV7-2 and J usage is TRBJ2-7; 11 bases match TRBD2. V was pared by 4 bases and J by 4 bases, with 6 bases of the junction left unmatched. The CDR3 contains 15 residues. Germline lookup yields CDR1 SGHTA and CDR2 FQGNSA. The CDR3 nucleotides are TGTGCCAGCAGCTCGGGACTAGCGGATCTATACGAGCAGTACTTC. This encodes CASSSGLADLYEQYF.

This chain links TRBV15 with TRBJ1-5; D is unresolved. CDR3 length: 13 residues. The V end lost 9 bases, the J end lost 0 bases, and 9 bases lay between the germline ends. Germline CDR1 is LNHNV and CDR2 is YYDKDF (reference sequence). CDR3 amino acids: CATSPDSNQPQHF. The CDR3 DNA sequence: TGTGCCACTTCCCCAGATAGCAATCAGCCCCAGCATTTT. Drawing the rest from reference TRBV15 and TRBJ1-5, the complete variable domain is DAMVIQNPRYQVTQFGKPVTLSCSQTLNHNVMYWYQQKSSQAPKLLFHYYDKDFNNEADTPDNFQSRRPNTSFCFLDIRSPGLGDTAMYLCATSPDSNQPQHFGDGTRLSIL.

The CDR3 coding sequence is TGTGCCACCAGCACGGGCGGGGACGTTCTCGAGCAGTACTTC. Amino acid sequence: CATSTGGDVLEQYF. The chain combines TRBV15 with TRBJ2-7; D may be TRBD2 (6 bases). Germline assignment: CDR1 LNHNV and CDR2 YYDKDF (reference sequence). There are 14 residues in the CDR3. Trimming removed 4 bases from V and 6 bases from J, with 16 bases in between.

The J gene is TRBJ2-5, the V gene TRBV5-1, with D hard to call. The V gene's germline CDR1 is SGHRS and CDR2 YFSETQ. This CDR3 is built from 13 residues. V was shortened by 0 bases and J by 7 bases, with 10 bases between the two germline ends. The CDR3 is CASSLESVGTQYF. CDR3 bases: TGCGCCAGCAGCTTGGAAAGCGTGGGGACCCAGTACTTC.

CDR3 DNA sequence: TGCGCCAGCAGTGAACTAGGACAGGCCTTGTATGGCTACACCTTC. Translating gives CASSELGQALYGYTF. The gene calls are TRBV10-2 and TRBJ1-2, with TRBD1 matching 7 bases. Germline trimming cut 3 bases from V and 5 bases from J; bases unmatched to any gene: 9. This CDR3 region has 15 residues. In germline, CDR1 is WSHSY, CDR2 SAAADI.

The sample holds a few counts of this clone. The V gene is TRBV4-2, the J gene TRBJ1-6, with TRBD1 identical over 10 bases. CDR3 length equals 13 residues. The J segment lost 9 bases and the V segment lost 6 bases, leaving 2 bases of the junction unmatched. CDR1 and CDR2 from the germline V gene are LGHNA and YNFKEQ. CDR3 sequence: CASRTGGPSPLHF. The CDR3 region has the DNA TGTGCCAGCAGGACAGGGGGCCCTTCACCCCTCCACTTT.

A few counts support this clone. The chain employs TRBV5-3 and TRBJ1-3; 7 nucleotides line up with TRBD1. TRBV5-3 counts as an open reading frame of uncertain function. The J segment lost 4 bases and the V segment lost 1 base, leaving 11 bases of the junction unmatched. The CDR3 runs to 17 residues. CDR3 DNA: TGTGCCAGAAGCTTGAGCCTACCGACAGGGTCAGGAAACACCATATATTTT. Translated: CARSLSLPTGSGNTIYF.

This clone was seen only once. The chain carries TRBV2 and TRBJ1-4; 8 nucleotides match TRBD1. This CDR3 spans 15 amino acids. Trimming took 5 bases from V and 5 from J; bases not matched to a gene: 7. Germline V gives CDR1 SNHLY, CDR2 FYNNEI. The CDR3 nucleotides are TGTGCCAGCAGTCCCATGGGACAGGTGAATGAAAAACTGTTTTTT. Protein product: CASSPMGQVNEKLFF.

V and J are TRBV15 and TRBJ2-2; 12 nucleotides align to TRBD2. There are 17 residues in the CDR3. The germline gives CDR1 LNHNV, CDR2 YYDKDF (reference sequence). With V trimmed by 3 bases and J by 7 bases, 9 bases remained unmatched. The CDR3 reads CATSRPSGGALLGELFF. In DNA form, the CDR3 reads TGTGCCACCAGCAGGCCTAGCGGGGGGGCCTTGCTCGGGGAGCTGTTTTTT.

This clone was detected once. This chain links TRBV6-5 with TRBJ2-7; TRBD1 aligns across 9 bases. CDR3 length equals 15 residues. With V trimmed by 0 bases and J by 3 bases, 3 bases remained unmatched. The germline gives CDR1 MNHEY, CDR2 SVGAGI. The CDR3 bases are TGTGCCAGCAGTTACTCGGAGACAGGGGGCTACGAGCAGTACTTC. Translated, it gives CASSYSETGGYEQYF.

The J gene is TRBJ1-1, the V gene TRBV9; 8 nucleotides line up with TRBD1. There are 15 residues in the CDR3. The trim removed 4 bases at V and 3 bases at J, leaving 8 bases unmatched. Germline CDR1 and CDR2: SGDLS and YYNGEE. The CDR3 nucleotides are TGTGCCAGCAGCCCAAGGACAGGGAAAGACACTGAAGCTTTCTTT. It is translated as CASSPRTGKDTEAFF.

This sequence joins TRBV4-1 and TRBJ2-7; TRBD2 matches 9 bases. The V gene end was trimmed by 4 bases and the J gene end by 1 base; junction bases not matched to a gene: 11. The CDR3 is 17 residues long. Germline-derived CDR1 and CDR2 are MGHRA and YSYEKL. The CDR3 loop is CASSLSGQAGGSYEQYF. The CDR3 region has the DNA TGCGCCAGCAGCCTCTCAGGCCAAGCGGGGGGTTCCTACGAGCAGTACTTC.

The gene calls are TRBV6-6 and TRBJ2-7; 7 bases are shared with TRBD1. V lost 9 bases and J lost 0; bases outside the gene matches: 5. Germline V gene lookup returns CDR1 MNHNY and CDR2 SVGAGI (reference sequence). The CDR3 totals 13 residues. The CDR3, as DNA: TGTGCCAGGGCCGGGACAGACTCCTACGAGCAGTACTTC. The encoded protein is CARAGTDSYEQYF.

The chain uses TRBV7-9 and TRBJ2-3, with 11 nucleotides matching TRBD1. The CDR3 covers 13 residues. The V and J ends lost 6 bases and 10 bases, in that order; junction bases with no gene match: 6. Germline CDR1 SEHNR, CDR2 FQNEAQ (reference sequence). The CDR3, as DNA: TGTGCCAGCAGTTCGGGGGGACAGGGGGCGCAGTATTTT. Translating gives CASSSGGQGAQYF.

The V gene is TRBV5-1, the J gene TRBJ2-5; maybe TRBD1 (5 bases). Germline-derived CDR1 and CDR2 are SGHRS and YFSETQ. This CDR3 comprises 14 residues. Between the trimmed V and J ends, which lost 5 bases and 2 bases, there was a span of 13 bases. CDR3 DNA: TGCGCCAGCAGGCCAGGGTCAACTCAAGAGACCCAGTACTTC. Translation: CASRPGSTQETQYF.

The J gene is TRBJ1-4, the V gene TRBV5-8; a possible D gene is TRBD1 (5 bases). The germline V and J ends were trimmed by 4 bases and 6 bases, with 13 bases remaining between them. Looked up from germline, CDR1 is SGHTS and CDR2 is YDEGEE. This CDR3 contains 14 residues. The CDR3 spells CASSHQGLHEKLFF. The CDR3 nucleotides are TGTGCCAGCAGCCACCAGGGCCTGCATGAAAAACTGTTTTTT.